Below are 32 T cell receptor beta chains sequenced from a single sample in a study of shared clonotypes between healthy human individuals. Clones were sequenced by immunoSEQ multiplex PCR, and TCRdb holds only the in-frame ones, with some missing. Of roughly 1,500,000 clones in the sample, approximately 98% were seen once. What was sequenced was naive CD4+ T cells sorted from blood. This sample's subset: CD45RA+ positively selected. The receptors were gathered from a man aged 25 to 45 in good health.

V and J are TRBV18 and TRBJ1-1; tentative D call: TRBD1 (5 bases). This CDR3 has 14 residues. Trimming took 3 bases from V and 4 from J, leaving 12 bases between them. Germline lookup yields CDR1 KGHSH and CDR2 LQKENI. The chain's CDR3 is CASSPAGPSTEAFF. The CDR3 DNA follows: TGTGCCAGCTCACCTGCGGGACCCAGCACTGAAGCTTTCTTT.

V gene TRBV6-4 combines with J gene TRBJ2-7; 13 nucleotides match TRBD2. J lost 2 bases, V lost 2 bases, and 21 bases had no gene match. The CDR3 has 22 residues. Germline loops: CDR1 MRHNA, CDR2 SNTAGT. The CDR3 region has the DNA TGTGCCAGCAGTGACCTCGGACTAGCGGGAGCGTCTCATATGGGGAGGCCCTACGAGCAGTACTTC. Translation gives CASSDLGLAGASHMGRPYEQYF.

The CDR3 reads CASSEMASGPKVGQFF. The CDR3 region has the DNA TGCGCCAGCAGTGAGATGGCCAGCGGGCCCAAGGTTGGGCAGTTCTTC. V and J are TRBV10-1 and TRBJ2-1, with D tentatively TRBD2 (6 bases). CDR3 length equals 16 residues. Germline loops: CDR1 WNHNN, CDR2 SYGVQD (reference sequence). The V and J ends lost 2 bases and 12 bases respectively, with 23 bases between them.

V is TRBV5-1 and J is TRBJ2-6; 9 nucleotides align to TRBD1. CDR3 length: 16 amino acids. Germline lookup yields CDR1 SGHRS and CDR2 YFSETQ. In nucleotides, the CDR3 is TGCGCAAGCCGGGACAGGGCTAGCTCTGGGGCCAACGTCCTGACTTTC. This sequence encodes CASRDRASSGANVLTF.

The chain is built from TRBV27 and TRBJ1-2; D gene unclear. Germline lookup yields CDR1 MNHEY and CDR2 SMNVEV (reference sequence). The CDR3 has 13 amino acids. V shed 3 bases and J shed 2 bases, with 7 bases lying between them. CDR3 sequence: CASSLRQNYGYTF. In DNA form, the CDR3 reads TGTGCCAGCAGTTTGCGACAAAACTATGGCTACACCTTC.

V gene TRBV10-3 combines with J gene TRBJ2-7; perhaps TRBD2 as D (5 bases). Germline CDR1 reads ENHRY; CDR2 reads SYGVKD. This CDR3 has 15 residues. Between the trimmed V and J ends, which lost 6 bases and 7 bases, there was a span of 22 bases. In nucleotides, the CDR3 is TGTGCCATCAGGATGGGCGGCGGAGGCCTGGGGGAGCAGTACTTC. It yields the protein CAIRMGGGGLGEQYF.

J is TRBJ1-1 and V is TRBV7-6, with 7 bases matching TRBD1. This CDR3 region has 14 residues. The J segment lost 6 bases and the V segment lost 6 bases, leaving 10 bases of the junction unmatched. The germline gives CDR1 SGHVS, CDR2 FNYEAQ. This CDR3 reads CASSPRGQKPEAFF. For the CDR3, the DNA is TGTGCCAGCAGTCCGAGGGGACAGAAGCCTGAAGCTTTCTTT.

The chain links TRBV6-5 to TRBJ2-3; D perhaps matches TRBD2 (6 bases). The CDR3 sequence is 14 residues long. In germline, CDR1 is MNHEY, CDR2 SVGAGI. V was clipped by 7 bases and J by 0 bases, with 11 bases between them. CDR3 region: CASNRDFSTDTQYF. The CDR3 DNA sequence: TGTGCCAGCAACCGGGACTTTAGCACAGATACGCAGTATTTT.

The chain has TRBV6-1 and TRBJ1-5; 7 bases map to TRBD1. This CDR3 has 16 amino acids. V lost 1 base and J lost 3; bases outside the gene matches: 6. CDR1 and CDR2 (germline): MNHNS, SASEGT. The CDR3 region has the DNA TGTGCCAGCAGTGAAGTGACAGGGAATCCCAATCAGCCCCAGCATTTT. This gives the protein CASSEVTGNPNQPQHF.

This clone was seen a single time. This chain uses TRBV10-3 with TRBJ2-7; no firm D call. V was pared by 3 bases and J by 2 bases, with 5 bases between. CDR3 length equals 12 residues. Germline V gives CDR1 ENHRY, CDR2 SYGVKD. Written as DNA, the CDR3 is TGTGCCATCAGTGATGAGGCCTACGAGCAGTACTTC. As protein: CAISDEAYEQYF.

The CDR3 protein is CASSLGPAANTEAFF. The CDR3 region has the DNA TGTGCCAGCAGCTTAGGCCCCGCGGCGAACACTGAAGCTTTCTTT. V is TRBV7-8 and J is TRBJ1-1; the D is unclear. Per the germline V gene, CDR1 is SGHVS and CDR2 is FQNEAQ. The CDR3 extends over 15 amino acids. Trimming took 1 base from V and 1 from J, leaving 10 bases between them.

The gene calls are TRBV7-2 and TRBJ2-2; 9 bases fit TRBD2. Losses at the gene ends were 1 base for V and 3 bases for J; bases not matched to a gene: 6. The CDR3 has 17 residues. The germline V gene has CDR1 SGHTA and CDR2 FQGNSA. Here the CDR3 reads CASSLERLAVYTGELFF. CDR3 in DNA: TGTGCCAGCAGCTTAGAAAGACTAGCGGTATACACCGGGGAGCTGTTTTTT.

This rearrangement joins TRBV5-1 to TRBJ2-3; the match to TRBD2 covers 8 bases. The length of the CDR3 is 16 residues. The V gene end was trimmed by 0 bases and the J gene end by 2 bases; junction bases not matched to a gene: 5. Germline CDR1 reads SGHRS; CDR2 reads YFSETQ. Here the CDR3 reads CASSLELADLTDTQYF. CDR3 bases: TGCGCCAGCAGCTTGGAACTAGCGGACCTCACAGATACGCAGTATTTT.

The genes are TRBV6-6 and TRBJ2-7; D remains ambiguous. The CDR3 is made up of 11 amino acids. The germline V gene has CDR1 MNHNY and CDR2 SVGAGI (reference sequence). V lost 2 bases, J lost 3 bases, and 2 bases lay in between. CDR3 residues: CASSYDYEQYF. In DNA form, the CDR3 reads TGTGCCAGCAGTTACGACTACGAGCAGTACTTC.

In DNA, the CDR3 is TGTGCCATCAGTGGCGGTAGGGTAGATGAGCAGTTCTTC. Its translation: CAISGGRVDEQFF. The V call is TRBV10-3, the J call TRBJ2-1; no reliable D call. Germline V CDR1 and CDR2: ENHRY, SYGVKD. The CDR3 totals 13 residues. V shed 4 bases and J shed 8 bases, with 12 bases lying between them.

The chain is built from TRBV18 and TRBJ1-4, with D unclear. Germline V gene lookup returns CDR1 KGHSH and CDR2 LQKENI. With 4 bases removed from V and 0 bases from J, the gap between germline ends came to 9 bases. The CDR3 consists of 15 residues. CDR3 in amino acids: CASSRQDATNEKLFF. The CDR3 DNA reads as TGTGCCAGCTCACGACAAGATGCAACTAATGAAAAACTGTTTTTT. Variable domain in full (rest from reference TRBV18 and TRBJ1-4): NAGVMQNPRHLVRRRGQEARLRCSPMKGHSHVYWYRQLPEEGLKFMVYLQKENIIDESGMPKERFSAEFPKEGPSILRIQQVVRGDSAAYFCASSRQDATNEKLFFGSGTQLSVL.

V and J are TRBV9 and TRBJ1-2; 7 bases match TRBD1. CDR3 length: 14 residues. Germline V gives CDR1 SGDLS, CDR2 YYNGEE. With V trimmed by 0 bases and J by 7 bases, 6 bases remained unmatched. The CDR3 region is CASSVVGQDSGYTF. As DNA, the CDR3 is TGTGCCAGCAGCGTAGTTGGACAGGACTCTGGCTACACCTTC.

The V call is TRBV6-6, the J call TRBJ2-7; D is possibly TRBD1 (6 bases). The CDR3 is 13 amino acids. V lost 1 base and J 5 bases, leaving 9 bases between the germline ends. Germline CDR1 reads MNHNY; CDR2 reads SVGAGI (reference sequence). CDR3 in amino acids: CASSYLGQDEQYF. Written as DNA, the CDR3 is TGTGCCAGCAGTTACTTGGGACAAGACGAGCAGTACTTC.

This sequence joins TRBV18 and TRBJ2-1, with 10 positions matching TRBD1. Unmatched junction bases numbered 2, after V lost 0 bases and J lost 9 bases. This CDR3 spans 14 amino acids. From germline, CDR1 is KGHSH and CDR2 LQKENI. The CDR3 spells CASSPPTGGTEQFF. The CDR3 DNA reads TGTGCCAGCTCACCACCGACAGGGGGCACTGAGCAGTTCTTC. The full variable domain, with the rest looked up from reference TRBV18 and TRBJ2-1, is NAGVMQNPRHLVRRRGQEARLRCSPMKGHSHVYWYRQLPEEGLKFMVYLQKENIIDESGMPKERFSAEFPKEGPSILRIQQVVRGDSAAYFCASSPPTGGTEQFFGPGTRLTVL.

The J gene is TRBJ2-7, the V gene TRBV7-8; TRBD1 matches at 12 bases. CDR3 length equals 17 residues. CDR1 SGHVS and CDR2 FQNEAQ come from the germline V gene. J gave up 7 bases and V 1 base, and 11 bases lay outside the gene matches. The CDR3 DNA follows: TGTGCCAGCAGCTTAGAATGGGGACAGGGGGCATTTGGAGAGCAGTACTTC. It translates to CASSLEWGQGAFGEQYF.

This chain uses TRBV27 with TRBJ2-7, with a possible D match to TRBD1 (5 bases). The CDR3 spans 14 residues. The germline V and J ends were trimmed by 2 bases and 5 bases, with 13 bases remaining between them. CDR1 and CDR2 (germline): MNHEY, SMNVEV (reference sequence). The chain's CDR3 is CASSLMGRAHEQYF. In nucleotides, the CDR3 is TGTGCCAGCAGTTTAATGGGCAGGGCCCACGAGCAGTACTTC.

This clone was picked up one time. CDR3 loop: CASSYGTSVNEQFF. The CDR3 DNA reads as TGCGCCAGCAGCTACGGGACTAGTGTGAATGAGCAGTTCTTC. The genes are TRBV5-1 and TRBJ2-1; 8 positions match TRBD2. CDR1 is SGHRS and CDR2 is YFSETQ in the germline V gene. This CDR3 contains 14 residues. V was clipped by 3 bases and J by 7 bases; unmatched bases: 6.

Note on this clone: The identical CDR3 is also encoded by other nucleotide sequences in the sample. The genes are TRBV7-2 and TRBJ1-1, with 8 nucleotides matching TRBD1. The CDR3 loop spans 15 amino acids. After removal of 5 bases from V and 2 bases from J, the junction contained 7 bases not matched to a gene. CDR1 is SGHTA and CDR2 is FQGNSA in the germline V gene. The CDR3 loop reads CASSPGQGGNTEAFF. The CDR3 DNA is TGTGCCAGCAGCCCCGGACAGGGTGGCAACACTGAAGCTTTCTTT.

J is TRBJ2-1 and V is TRBV5-4; 13 bases are shared with TRBD2. The CDR3 is 17 residues long. V trimming: 4 bases; J trimming: 7 bases; junction bases outside the gene matches: 11. CDR1 and CDR2 from the germline V gene are SGHNT and YYREEE (reference sequence). This chain's CDR3 is CASSGGGLAGVLNEQFF. The CDR3 DNA is TGTGCCAGCAGCGGGGGAGGACTAGCGGGAGTCTTAAATGAGCAGTTCTTC.

A word on this clone: Other DNA sequences in the same sample also yield this CDR3. The chain couples TRBV7-8 to TRBJ2-5, with TRBD2 matching 9 bases. With V trimmed by 3 bases and J by 5 bases, 4 bases remained unmatched. Germline CDR1 SGHVS, CDR2 FQNEAQ. The CDR3 consists of 14 residues. CDR3 region: CASSFSGSGETQYF. CDR3 coding DNA: TGTGCCAGCAGCTTTAGCGGGAGCGGGGAGACCCAGTACTTC.

V gene TRBV5-4 combines with J gene TRBJ2-5; the D call may be TRBD1 or TRBD2 (5 bases each). The CDR3 covers 14 residues. Germline V gene data show CDR1 as SGHNT and CDR2 as YYREEE (reference sequence). Between the trimmed V and J ends, which lost 5 bases and 5 bases, there was a span of 16 bases. CDR3 sequence: CASRGERMLETQYF. The CDR3 nucleotides read TGTGCCAGCAGGGGGGAGCGGATGTTGGAGACCCAGTACTTC.

The rearrangement joins TRBV18 to TRBJ2-7; TRBD2 might be the D (6 bases). V was clipped by 5 bases and J by 4 bases, with 9 bases between them. CDR3 size: 12 residues. CDR1 is KGHSH and CDR2 is LQKENI in the germline V gene. This chain's CDR3 is CASSVRGYEQYF. CDR3 nucleotide sequence: TGTGCCAGCTCAGTTCGGGGGTACGAGCAGTACTTC.

The gene calls are TRBV5-1 and TRBJ1-1, with 8 bases fitting TRBD1. CDR3 size: 14 residues. J lost 3 bases, V lost 4 bases, and 5 bases had no gene match. Germline V lookup: CDR1 SGHRS, CDR2 YFSETQ. CDR3 amino acids: CASSTRGPDTEAFF. The CDR3 DNA sequence: TGCGCCAGCAGCACCAGGGGGCCCGACACTGAAGCTTTCTTT.

This clone was seen only once. V gene TRBV6-1 combines with J gene TRBJ1-5, with TRBD1 as a possible D gene (5 bases). Deletions cut 5 bases from V and 7 bases from J, with 12 bases between. There are 13 residues in the CDR3. Germline V lookup: CDR1 MNHNS, CDR2 SASEGT. CDR3 DNA: TGTGCCAGCAGTTCCCGTGAGGGGCAGCCCCAGCATTTT. Its protein is CASSSREGQPQHF.

To note about this clone: A read error may account for a junction end that differs from germline. The rearrangement uses TRBV11-3 and TRBJ2-7; D assignment may be TRBD1 or TRBD2 (5 bases each). The CDR3 contains 12 residues. CDR1 SGHNT and CDR2 YENEEA come from the germline V gene. CDR3 DNA: TGTGCCAGCAGCTTAGATTACGGGGACGCAATCTTC. Translation: CASSLDYGDAIF.

J is TRBJ2-7 and V is TRBV27; 9 nucleotides match TRBD2. The trim removed 7 bases at V and 4 bases at J, leaving 11 bases unmatched. This CDR3 is 15 amino acids long. Germline V gene lookup returns CDR1 MNHEY and CDR2 SMNVEV (reference sequence). CDR3 protein: CASKTGGRAAYEQYF. In DNA form, the CDR3 reads TGTGCCAGCAAGACGGGCGGGAGGGCCGCGTACGAGCAGTACTTC.

This chain links TRBV11-2 with TRBJ2-1; 12 bases are a match to TRBD2. The ends lost 3 bases at V and 4 bases at J; junction bases unmatched: 1. Germline V lookup: CDR1 SGHAT, CDR2 FQNNGV. The CDR3 has 15 residues. The CDR3 reads CASSFGLAGYNEQFF. As DNA, the CDR3 is TGTGCCAGCAGCTTCGGACTAGCGGGATACAATGAGCAGTTCTTC.